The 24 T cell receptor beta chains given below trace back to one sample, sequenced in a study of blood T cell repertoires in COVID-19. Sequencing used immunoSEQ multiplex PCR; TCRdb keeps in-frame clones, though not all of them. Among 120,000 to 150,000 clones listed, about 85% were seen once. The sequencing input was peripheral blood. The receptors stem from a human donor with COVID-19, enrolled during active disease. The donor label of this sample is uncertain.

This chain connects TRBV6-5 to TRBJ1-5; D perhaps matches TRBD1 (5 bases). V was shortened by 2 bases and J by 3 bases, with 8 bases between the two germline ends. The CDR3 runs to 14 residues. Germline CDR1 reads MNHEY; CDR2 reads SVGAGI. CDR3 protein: CASSYAGTNQPQHF. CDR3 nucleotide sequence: TGTGCCAGCAGTTACGCGGGGACCAATCAGCCCCAGCATTTT.

CDR3 sequence: CASSFPGTGLDTYEQYF. The CDR3 region has the DNA TGTGCCAGCAGCTTCCCCGGGACAGGGTTGGATACCTACGAGCAGTACTTC. The chain joins TRBV11-2 to TRBJ2-7; 9 nucleotides agree with TRBD1. Germline trimming cut 3 bases from V and 2 bases from J; bases unmatched to any gene: 11. CDR1 and CDR2 (germline): SGHAT, FQNNGV. The CDR3 extends over 17 amino acids.

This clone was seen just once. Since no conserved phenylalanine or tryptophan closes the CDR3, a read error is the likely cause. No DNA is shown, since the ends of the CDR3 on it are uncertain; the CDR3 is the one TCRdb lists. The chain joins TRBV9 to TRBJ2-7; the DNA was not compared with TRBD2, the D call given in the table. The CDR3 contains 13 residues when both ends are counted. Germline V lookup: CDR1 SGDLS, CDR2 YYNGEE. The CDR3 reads CASSGGLAGDQPL.

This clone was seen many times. For the CDR3, the DNA is TGTGCCAGCAGCTTAGAGGGGAATAATTCACCCCTCCACTTT. Residues: CASSLEGNNSPLHF. The chain recombines TRBV7-6 with TRBJ1-6; D is possibly TRBD1 (5 bases). Trimming shortened V by 1 base and J by 5 bases, and 6 bases separated the two germline ends. Germline CDR1 is SGHVS and CDR2 is FNYEAQ. This CDR3 is 14 amino acids long.

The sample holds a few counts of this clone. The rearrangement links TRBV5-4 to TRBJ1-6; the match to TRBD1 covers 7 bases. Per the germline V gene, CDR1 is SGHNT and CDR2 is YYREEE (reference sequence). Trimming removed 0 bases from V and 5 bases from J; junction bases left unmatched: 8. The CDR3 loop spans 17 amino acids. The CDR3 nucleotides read TGTGCCAGCAGCTTGGGCTCTGGGACAGCGAATAATTCACCCCTCCACTTT. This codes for CASSLGSGTANNSPLHF.

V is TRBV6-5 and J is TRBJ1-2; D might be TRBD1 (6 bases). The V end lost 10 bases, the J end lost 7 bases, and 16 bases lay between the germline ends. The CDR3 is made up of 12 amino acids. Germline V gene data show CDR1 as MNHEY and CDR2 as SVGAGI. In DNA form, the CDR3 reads TGTGCCATTCAACAGGGCGTGCGTGGCTACACCTTC. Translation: CAIQQGVRGYTF.

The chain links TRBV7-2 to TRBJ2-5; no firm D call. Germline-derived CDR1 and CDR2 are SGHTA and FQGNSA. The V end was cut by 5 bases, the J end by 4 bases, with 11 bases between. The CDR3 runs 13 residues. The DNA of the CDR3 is TGTGCCAGCAGCCCCTCCGGGTCAGAGACCCAGTACTTC. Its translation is CASSPSGSETQYF. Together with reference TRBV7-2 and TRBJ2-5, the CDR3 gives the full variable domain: GAGVSQSPSNKVTEKGKDVELRCDPISGHTALYWYRQSLGQGLEFLIYFQGNSAPDKSGLPSDRFSAERTGGSVSTLTIQRTQQEDSAVYLCASSPSGSETQYFGPGTRLLVL.

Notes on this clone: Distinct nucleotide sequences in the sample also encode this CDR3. The CDR3 nucleotides read TGTGCCACCAGCAGAGGACAGGGCAATCAGCCCCAGCATTTT. This gives the protein CATSRGQGNQPQHF. V usage is TRBV15 and J usage is TRBJ1-5; D may be TRBD1 (6 bases). This CDR3 comprises 14 residues. Germline V lookup: CDR1 LNHNV, CDR2 YYDKDF (reference sequence). Deletions cut 1 base from V and 2 bases from J, with 6 bases between.

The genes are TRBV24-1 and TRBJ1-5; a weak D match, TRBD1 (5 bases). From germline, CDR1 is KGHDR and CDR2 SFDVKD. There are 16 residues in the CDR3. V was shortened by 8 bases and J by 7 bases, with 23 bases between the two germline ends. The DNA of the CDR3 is TGTGCCACCATGGGTGGGCGAGAAGGGGCTAAGCAGCCCCAGCATTTT. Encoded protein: CATMGGREGAKQPQHF.

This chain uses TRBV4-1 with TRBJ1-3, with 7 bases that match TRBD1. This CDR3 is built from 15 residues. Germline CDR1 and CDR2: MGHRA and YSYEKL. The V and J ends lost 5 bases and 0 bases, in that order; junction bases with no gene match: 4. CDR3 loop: CASSAGQDSGNTIYF. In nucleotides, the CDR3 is TGCGCCAGCAGCGCCGGACAGGACTCTGGAAACACCATATATTTT.

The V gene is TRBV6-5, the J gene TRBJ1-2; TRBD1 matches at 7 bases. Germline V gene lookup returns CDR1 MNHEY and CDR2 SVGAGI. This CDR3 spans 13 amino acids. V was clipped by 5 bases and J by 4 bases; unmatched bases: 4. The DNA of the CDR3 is TGTGCCAGCAGTCCTGACAGGGTCTATGGCTACACCTTC. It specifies CASSPDRVYGYTF.

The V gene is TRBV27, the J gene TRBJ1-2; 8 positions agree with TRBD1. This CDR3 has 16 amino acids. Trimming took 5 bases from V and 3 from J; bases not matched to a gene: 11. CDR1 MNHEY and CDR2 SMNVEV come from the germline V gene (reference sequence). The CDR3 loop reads CASSPHFRGPDYGYTF. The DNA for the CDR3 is TGTGCCAGCAGTCCCCACTTCAGGGGGCCAGACTATGGCTACACCTTC.

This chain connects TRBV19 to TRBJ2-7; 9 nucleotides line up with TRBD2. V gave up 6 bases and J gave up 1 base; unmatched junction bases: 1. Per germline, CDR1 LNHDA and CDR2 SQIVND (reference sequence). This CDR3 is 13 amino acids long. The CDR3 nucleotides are TGTGCCAGTAGAGCGGGGGGATCCTACGAGCAGTACTTC. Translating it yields CASRAGGSYEQYF.

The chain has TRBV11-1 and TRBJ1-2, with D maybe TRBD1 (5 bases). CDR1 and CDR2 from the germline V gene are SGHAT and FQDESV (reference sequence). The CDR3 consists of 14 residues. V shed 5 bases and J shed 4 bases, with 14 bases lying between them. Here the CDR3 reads CASSADGGVYGYTF. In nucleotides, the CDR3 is TGTGCCAGCAGCGCCGACGGGGGAGTCTATGGCTACACCTTC. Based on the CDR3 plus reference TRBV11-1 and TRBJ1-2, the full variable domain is EAEVAQSPRYKITEKSQAVAFWCDPISGHATLYWYRQILGQGPELLVQFQDESVVDDSQLPKDRFSAERLKGVDSTLKIQPAELGDSAMYLCASSADGGVYGYTFGSGTRLTVV.

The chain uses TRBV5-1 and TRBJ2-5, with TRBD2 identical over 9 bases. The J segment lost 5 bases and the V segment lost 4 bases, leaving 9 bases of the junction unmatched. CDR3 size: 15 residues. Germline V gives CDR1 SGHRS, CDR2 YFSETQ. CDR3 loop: CASSAGAGGGETQYF. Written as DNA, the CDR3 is TGCGCCAGCAGCGCCGGGGCGGGAGGGGGCGAGACCCAGTACTTC. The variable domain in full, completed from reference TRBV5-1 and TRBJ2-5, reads KAGVTQTPRYLIKTRGQQVTLSCSPISGHRSVSWYQQTPGQGLQFLFEYFSETQRNKGNFPGRFSGRQFSNSRSEMNVSTLELGDSALYLCASSAGAGGGETQYFGPGTRLLVL.

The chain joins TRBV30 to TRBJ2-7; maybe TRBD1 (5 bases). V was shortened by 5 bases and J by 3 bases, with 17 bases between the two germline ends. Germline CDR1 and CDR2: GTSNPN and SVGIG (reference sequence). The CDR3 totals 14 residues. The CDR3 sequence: CAWVSGHLNYEQYF. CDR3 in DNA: TGTGCCTGGGTGTCTGGACACTTGAACTACGAGCAGTACTTC. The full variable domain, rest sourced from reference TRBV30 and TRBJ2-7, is SQTIHQWPATLVQPVGSPLSLECTVEGTSNPNLYWYRQAAGRGLQLLFYSVGIGQISSEVPQNLSASRPQDRQFILSSKKLLLSDSGFYLCAWVSGHLNYEQYFGPGTRLTVT.

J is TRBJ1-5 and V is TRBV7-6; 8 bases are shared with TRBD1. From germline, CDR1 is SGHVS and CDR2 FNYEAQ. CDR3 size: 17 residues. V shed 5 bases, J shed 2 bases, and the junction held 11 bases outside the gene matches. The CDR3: CASSPGQGGFGNQPQHF. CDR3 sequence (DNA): TGTGCCAGCAGCCCCGGACAGGGTGGCTTCGGCAATCAGCCCCAGCATTTT.

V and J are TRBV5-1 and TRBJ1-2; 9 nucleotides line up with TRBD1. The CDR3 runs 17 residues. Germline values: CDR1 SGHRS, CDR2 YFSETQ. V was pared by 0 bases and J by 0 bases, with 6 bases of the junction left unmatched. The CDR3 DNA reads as TGCGCCAGCAGCTTGGGGGGACAGGGCTTGCCTAACTATGGCTACACCTTC. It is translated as CASSLGGQGLPNYGYTF.

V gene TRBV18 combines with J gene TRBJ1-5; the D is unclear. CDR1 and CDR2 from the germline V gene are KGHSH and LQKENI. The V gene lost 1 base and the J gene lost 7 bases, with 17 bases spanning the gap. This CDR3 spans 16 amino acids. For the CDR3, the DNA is TGTGCCAGCTCACCACGGCGCAGTGAGGGTGGCCAGCCCCAGCATTTT. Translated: CASSPRRSEGGQPQHF.

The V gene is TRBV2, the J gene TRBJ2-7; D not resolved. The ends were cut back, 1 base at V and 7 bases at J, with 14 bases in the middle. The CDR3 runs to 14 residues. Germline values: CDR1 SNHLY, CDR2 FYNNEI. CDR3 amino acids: CASSEGFGPWEQYF. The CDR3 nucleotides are TGTGCCAGCAGTGAAGGGTTTGGCCCCTGGGAGCAGTACTTC. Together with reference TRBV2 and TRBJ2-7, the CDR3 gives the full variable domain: EPEVTQTPSHQVTQMGQEVILRCVPISNHLYFYWYRQILGQKVEFLVSFYNNEISEKSEIFDDQFSVERPDGSNFTLKIRSTKLEDSAMYFCASSEGFGPWEQYFGPGTRLTVT.

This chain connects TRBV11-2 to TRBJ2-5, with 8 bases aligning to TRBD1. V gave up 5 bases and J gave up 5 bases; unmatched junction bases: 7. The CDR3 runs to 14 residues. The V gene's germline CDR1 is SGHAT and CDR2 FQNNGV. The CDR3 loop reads CASSPGQGSETQYF. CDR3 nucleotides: TGTGCCAGCAGCCCCGGACAGGGTTCCGAGACCCAGTACTTC.

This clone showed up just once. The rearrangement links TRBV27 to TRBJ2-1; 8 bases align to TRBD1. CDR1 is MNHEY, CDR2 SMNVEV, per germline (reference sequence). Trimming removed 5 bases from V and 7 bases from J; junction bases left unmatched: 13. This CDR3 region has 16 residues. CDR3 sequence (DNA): TGTGCCAGCAGTCCACGGACAGGGATTAAGCGAAATGAGCAGTTCTTC. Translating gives CASSPRTGIKRNEQFF.

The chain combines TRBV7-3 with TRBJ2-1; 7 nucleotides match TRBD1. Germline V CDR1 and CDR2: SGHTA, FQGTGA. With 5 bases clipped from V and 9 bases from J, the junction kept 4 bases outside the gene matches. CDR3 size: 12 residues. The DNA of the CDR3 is TGTGCCAGCAGCAAAAACAGGGGTGAGCAGTTCTTC. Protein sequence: CASSKNRGEQFF.

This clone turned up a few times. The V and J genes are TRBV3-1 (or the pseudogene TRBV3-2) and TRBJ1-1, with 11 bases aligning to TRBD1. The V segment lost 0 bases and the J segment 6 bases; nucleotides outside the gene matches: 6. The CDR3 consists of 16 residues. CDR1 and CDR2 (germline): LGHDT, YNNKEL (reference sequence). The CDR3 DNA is TGTGCCAGCAGCCAAGATCTCCGGGACAGGGGGTCTGAAGCTTTCTTT. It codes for CASSQDLRDRGSEAFF.